This T cell receptor beta chain was captured by sequencing in a study of blood T cell repertoires in COVID-19 (dated by TCRdb to 2020 to 2022). Turning to the overall study: Samples covering the acute and convalescent phases of COVID-19 were provided by collaborators in the United States, Italy and Spain. The material from the prospective study consisted of cDNA or gDNA derived from T cells, B-cell-depleted T cells, or PBMCs. Deeply sampled blood TCRbeta repertoires from subjects exposed to, actively infected with, or recovered from COVID-19 were included in the dataset. A freely available public database, intended as a resource for researchers studying the immune response to SARS-CoV-2, is where the repertoires were released. The samples were drawn from two sources: the first 160 participants of the ongoing ImmuneRACE study, and 1,254 subjects contributed by 6 global collaborators. Nearly every sample came with metadata listing a de-identified subject ID, COVID-19 status, age in years and sex. HLA class I and class II types, where available, came from metadata supplied by the sample provider rather than from assay-based typing.

Whole blood was collected in K2EDTA tubes by collaborating institutions according to the institutions' own protocols. For TCRbeta analysis, collaborator samples were shipped as frozen whole blood, as isolated PBMCs, or as DNA extracted from either sample type. TCRbeta CDR3 regions were amplified from genomic DNA by means of the immunoSEQ Assay, a bias-controlled multiplex PCR. The authors processed their data as follows. The number of nucleated cells in each sample was estimated by amplification of reference gene primers within the assay. To quantify the absolute abundance of each unique TCRbeta CDR3 rearrangement, sequence reads were collapsed and filtered. For each sample, productive Simpson clonality was calculated as the square root of Simpson's diversity index across productive rearrangements. TCRdb mirrors the immuneACCESS table, restricted to in-frame sequences. Some clones are absent from its copies; in checked studies, under half trace to an unresolved V gene, and the reason for the others is unknown. D and trimming were read from the DNA, whereas the V and J calls and clone size are those reported in that table. In this sample the table shows 200,000 to 250,000 clones, around 82% of which occur a single time. Roughly 2.4% of the sample belongs to the ten largest clones.

Regarding this clone: It lacks a known antigen. No quality values exist for individual bases; no much larger clone is one base distant.

The investigation overall reported the following: The amount of clinical and demographic metadata varied by source and participant and was provided uncurated.

The origin of this receptor is an older woman with acute or convalescent COVID-19. The sample was peripheral blood.

The DNA sequence is given as TGTGCCAGCAGGTGGGACAGGGATGAGACAGATACGCAGTATTTT. It encodes CASRWDRDETDTQYF. The sequence links TRBV27 to TRBJ2-3; 9 middle bases align to TRBD1. The germline V gene (reference sequence) supplies CDR1 MNHEY and CDR2 SMNVEV. The CDR3 numbers 15 residues from cysteine through phenylalanine. CDR3 DNA is the only sequence kept; it has 45 bases, read in frame from the first base. Germline trimming amounts to 6 bases on V and 3 bases on J, with 7 as the count of junction bases outside the gene matches.